The T cell receptor (beta chain) under discussion was sequenced for a study of T cell responses to AZD1222 COVID-19 vaccine. Clones were sequenced by immunoSEQ multiplex PCR, and TCRdb holds only the in-frame ones, with some missing. The table lists some 130,000 clones, roughly nine tenths of them singletons. V was pared by 3 bases and J by 1 base, with 10 bases between. In germline, CDR1 is WSHSY, CDR2 SAAADI. The CDR3 extends over 15 amino acids. This TCR derives from an adult in good health. The specimen was peripheral blood, collected on day 0 of AZD1222 vaccination. V and J are TRBV10-2 and TRBJ2-1; no clear D. The CDR3 protein is CASSEGWRSYNEQFF. CDR3 nucleotides: TGCGCCAGCAGTGAAGGTTGGCGGTCCTACAATGAGCAGTTCTTC.